These 8 T cell receptor beta chains were all obtained from the same sample, sequenced in a study of response to subunit inactivated influenza vaccine. MiXCR was run by TCRdb on the RT-PCR reads, yielding one entry per CDR3 protein. The table has about 830,000 distinct CDR3 sequences, under 20% seen once. The sequenced sample was PBMCs from blood, obtained 5 days after vaccination. Receptor source: a man aged 50 to 59 who received an inactivated influenza vaccine.

This chain joins TRBV15 and TRBJ2-7; D gene uncertain. Germline V CDR1 and CDR2: LNHNV, YYDKDF (reference sequence). Trimming stripped 0 bases from V and 2 bases from J, with 5 bases between. This CDR3 spans 13 amino acids. The CDR3 is CATSRDYPYEQYF. CDR3 DNA: TGTGCCACCAGCAGAGATTATCCCTACGAGCAGTACTTC.

The chain uses TRBV28 and TRBJ2-2, with 10 bases lining up with TRBD2. The junction had 14 bases not matched to a gene; V was cut back by 4 bases and J by 0 bases. Germline CDR1 MDHEN, CDR2 SYDVKM. The CDR3 spans 20 residues. CDR3 in amino acids: CASSYSEGAGGPSNTGELFF. The CDR3 coding sequence is TGTGCCAGCAGTTACTCTGAAGGAGCGGGAGGGCCCTCGAACACCGGGGAGCTGTTTTTT.

This clonotype showed up just a few times. V and J are TRBV9 and TRBJ1-1, with D possibly matching TRBD1 (5 bases). CDR3 length: 16 amino acids. V lost 4 bases, J lost 0 bases, and 16 bases lay in between. Germline V CDR1 and CDR2: SGDLS, YYNGEE. CDR3: CASSPQSGLMNTEAFF. The CDR3 DNA is TGTGCCAGCAGCCCTCAGTCAGGGCTCATGAACACTGAAGCTTTCTTT. The whole variable domain, remainder taken from reference TRBV9 and TRBJ1-1, is DSGVTQTPKHLITATGQRVTLRCSPRSGDLSVYWYQQSLDQGLQFLIQYYNGEERAKGNILERFSAQQFPDLHSELNLSSLELGDSALYFCASSPQSGLMNTEAFFGQGTRLTVV.

This clonotype was seen many times. This chain joins TRBV29-1 and TRBJ2-1, with 7 nucleotides matching TRBD1. CDR1 SQVTM and CDR2 ANQGSEA come from the germline V gene. The CDR3 covers 15 residues. The V gene end was trimmed by 0 bases and the J gene end by 0 bases; junction bases not matched to a gene: 2. CDR3 DNA sequence: TGCAGCGTTGAAGAGGGACAGTTCTCCTACAATGAGCAGTTCTTC. It yields the protein CSVEEGQFSYNEQFF.

This clonotype was counted between two and nine times. The chain has TRBV7-9 and TRBJ1-6; TRBD1 aligns across 7 bases. This CDR3 has 16 amino acids. Germline lookup yields CDR1 SEHNR and CDR2 FQNEAQ (reference sequence). V lost 2 bases, J lost 8 bases, and 9 bases stayed unmatched. The CDR3 nucleotides read TGTGCCAGCAGCTTACTGAGTTCCAGGGGGGATTCACCCCTCCACTTT. Protein sequence: CASSLLSSRGDSPLHF.

On this clonotype itself: Lacking the conserved final phenylalanine or tryptophan, this CDR3 likely reflects a read error. V gene TRBV19 combines with J gene TRBJ2-7, with 8 nucleotides matching TRBD1. The trim removed 6 bases at V and 0 bases at J, leaving 7 bases unmatched. Germline CDR1 reads LNHDA; CDR2 reads SQIVND (reference sequence). This CDR3 region has 15 residues. The CDR3 spells CASSKGQGISYEQYI. The CDR3 nucleotides read TGTGCCAGTAGCAAAGGACAGGGTATCTCCTACGAGCAGTACATC.

The chain employs TRBV15 and TRBJ2-5; 7 bases match TRBD1. The CDR3 spans 17 residues. Germline V gene sequence: CDR1 LNHNV, CDR2 YYDKDF (reference sequence). With 1 base clipped from V and 3 bases from J, the junction kept 11 bases outside the gene matches. The DNA of the CDR3 is TGTGCCACCAGCAGAGGGACAGGACTGCAACAGAAAGAGACCCAGTACTTC. Translation: CATSRGTGLQQKETQYF.

The chain employs TRBV25-1 and TRBJ2-7; the D gene could be TRBD1 or TRBD2 (5 bases each). The ends were cut back, 5 bases at V and 6 bases at J, with 23 bases in the middle. Looked up from germline, CDR1 is MGHDK and CDR2 is SYGVNS. CDR3 length: 16 residues. CDR3 sequence: CASSRPSLEGTGEQYF. The CDR3 nucleotides are TGTGCCAGCAGTCGGCCGAGCCTCGAGGGGACGGGCGAGCAGTACTTC.